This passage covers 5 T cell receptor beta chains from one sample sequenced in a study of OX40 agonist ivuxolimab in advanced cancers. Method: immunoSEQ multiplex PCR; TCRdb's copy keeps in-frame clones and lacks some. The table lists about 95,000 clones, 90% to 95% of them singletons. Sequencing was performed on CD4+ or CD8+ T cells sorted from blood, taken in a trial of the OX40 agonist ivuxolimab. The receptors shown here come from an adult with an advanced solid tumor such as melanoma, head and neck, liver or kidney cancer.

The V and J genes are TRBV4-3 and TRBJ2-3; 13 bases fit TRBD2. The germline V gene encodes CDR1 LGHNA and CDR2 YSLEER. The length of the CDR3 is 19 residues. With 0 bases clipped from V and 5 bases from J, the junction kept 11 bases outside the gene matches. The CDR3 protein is CASSQDLWATSGRQDTQYF. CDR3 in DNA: TGCGCCAGCAGCCAAGATCTCTGGGCGACTAGCGGGAGGCAAGATACGCAGTATTTT.

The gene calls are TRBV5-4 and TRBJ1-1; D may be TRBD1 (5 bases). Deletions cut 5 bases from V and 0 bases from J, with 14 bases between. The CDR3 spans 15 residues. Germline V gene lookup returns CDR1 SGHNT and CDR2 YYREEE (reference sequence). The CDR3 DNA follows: TGTGCCAGCAGGGTCGACAGAAGTATGAACACTGAAGCTTTCTTT. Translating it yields CASRVDRSMNTEAFF.

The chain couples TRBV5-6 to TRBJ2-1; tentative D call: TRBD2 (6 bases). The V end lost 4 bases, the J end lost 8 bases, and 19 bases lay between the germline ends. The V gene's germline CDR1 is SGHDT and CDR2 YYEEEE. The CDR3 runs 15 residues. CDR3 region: CASSLLGGRSYEQFF. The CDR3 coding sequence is TGTGCCAGCAGCCTCCTGGGGGGAAGAAGCTATGAGCAGTTCTTC. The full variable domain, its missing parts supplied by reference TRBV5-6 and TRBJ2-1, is DAGVTQSPTHLIKTRGQQVTLRCSPKSGHDTVSWYQQALGQGPQFIFQYYEEEERQRGNFPDRFSGHQFPNYSSELNVNALLLGDSALYLCASSLLGGRSYEQFFGPGTRLTVL.

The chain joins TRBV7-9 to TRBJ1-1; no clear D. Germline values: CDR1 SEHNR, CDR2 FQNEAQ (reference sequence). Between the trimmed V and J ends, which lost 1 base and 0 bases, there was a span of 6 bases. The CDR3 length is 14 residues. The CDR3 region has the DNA TGTGCCAGCAGCTTAGGAACCATGAACACTGAAGCTTTCTTT. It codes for CASSLGTMNTEAFF.

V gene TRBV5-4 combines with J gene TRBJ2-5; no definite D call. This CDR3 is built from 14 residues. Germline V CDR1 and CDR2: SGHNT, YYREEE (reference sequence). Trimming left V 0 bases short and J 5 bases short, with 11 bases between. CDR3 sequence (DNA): TGTGCCAGCAGCTTGGCCGGTGGAGTTGAGACCCAGTACTTC. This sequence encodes CASSLAGGVETQYF. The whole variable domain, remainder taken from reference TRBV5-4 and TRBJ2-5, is ETGVTQSPTHLIKTRGQQVTLRCSSQSGHNTVSWYQQALGQGPQFIFQYYREEENGRGNFPPRFSGLQFPNYSSELNVNALELDDSALYLCASSLAGGVETQYFGPGTRLLVL.